This T cell receptor (beta chain) was observed in a study of cytomegalovirus exposure and HLA in healthy donors. Study-level information: Unique TCRs from HLA-typed donors, around 93 million of them, were held in an early data release.

The study ran its PCR with 60 Vbeta and 13 Jbeta primers. Sequenced by immunoSEQ multiplex PCR; TCRdb stores in-frame clones only, minus some. This sample has hundreds of thousands of clones, with approximately 83% found just once. In the case of this clone: A read error may account for a junction end that differs from germline.

All donors participated as healthy donors of bone marrow. The source is a boy between 2 and 10 years old in good health and CMV-seronegative. Sequencing was done on a sample of PBMCs.

The CDR3 protein is CASSLIPSGSPYNEQFF. The CDR3 DNA sequence: TGTGCTAGCAGCTTAATTCCTAGCGGGAGCCCCTACAATGAGCAGTTCTTC. The rearrangement uses TRBV7-7 and TRBJ2-1, with 10 bases identical to TRBD2. Germline V gene sequence: CDR1 SSHAT, CDR2 FNYEAQ (reference sequence). The CDR3 has 17 amino acids. Filled out from reference TRBV7-7 and TRBJ2-1, the complete variable domain reads GAGVSQSPRYKVTKRGQDVTLRCDPISSHATLYWYQQALGQGPEFLTYFNYEAQPDKSGLPSDRFSAERPEGSISTLTIQRTEQRDSAMYRCASSLIPSGSPYNEQFFGPGTRLTVL.